The entry below describes one T cell receptor (beta chain). This record belongs to a study of T cell changes during pregnancy in multiple sclerosis. This table comes from immunoSEQ multiplex PCR, and its TCRdb copy is limited to in-frame clones, with some not included. This table holds about 42,000 clones, 87% found once. CDR3 size: 14 residues. The V end was cut by 0 bases, the J end by 4 bases, with 9 bases between. Germline-derived CDR1 and CDR2 are SGDLS and YYNGEE. V is TRBV9 and J is TRBJ2-3; D is uncertain. Sequences were derived from CD4+ T cells from peripheral blood mononuclear cells, sampled after pregnancy. The clonotype comes from a female donor with multiple sclerosis, enrolled in a pregnancy study. This CDR3 reads CASSVGVQADTQYF. The CDR3 coding sequence is TGTGCCAGCAGCGTAGGAGTCCAGGCAGATACGCAGTATTTT. Combining the CDR3 with reference TRBV9 and TRBJ2-3 gives the whole variable domain DSGVTQTPKHLITATGQRVTLRCSPRSGDLSVYWYQQSLDQGLQFLIQYYNGEERAKGNILERFSAQQFPDLHSELNLSSLELGDSALYFCASSVGVQADTQYFGPGTRLTVL.